This is a list of T cell receptor beta chains from one sample in a study of blood T cell repertoires in COVID-19. TCRdb's copy holds only in-frame clones and misses some; the assay was immunoSEQ multiplex PCR. The table has over 100,000 clones, approximately 82% seen once. Sequenced sample: peripheral blood. Receptors originate from a woman of 80 years or more with active or convalescent COVID-19. Each CDR3 is given with its conserved first and last residue. Each record gives: CDR3 length, V gene, clone size, J gene, D gene, CDR3 DNA, CDR3 protein. D genes are given only for firm matches. Clone size is stated in some rows and not others, as once, few, many or a class when expanded.

16	TRBV11-2	.	TRBJ2-7	.	TGTGCCAGCAGCTTAGGATGGGCTAGCGACTCCTACGAGCAGTACTTC	CASSLGWASDSYEQYF
15	TRBV7-9	.	TRBJ1-6	TRBD1	TGTGCCAGCAGCTCTACAGGGGTGGGAAATTCACCCCTCCACTTT	CASSSTGVGNSPLHF
15	TRBV5-1	.	TRBJ1-4	TRBD1	TGCGCCAGCAGCCCAACAGGGGAGGCTAATGAAAAACTGTTTTTT	CASSPTGEANEKLFF
15	TRBV7-3	.	TRBJ1-3	TRBD1	TGTGCCAGCAGCGCTACAGGGGGCCCTGGAAACACCATATATTTT	CASSATGGPGNTIYF
17	TRBV6-2/TRBV6-3	.	TRBJ2-5	TRBD2	TGTGCCAGCAGTTACCAAGCGGGGCCATGGTCCGGAGAGACCCAGTACTTC	CASSYQAGPWSGETQYF
12	TRBV5-1	.	TRBJ2-7	.	TGCGCCAGCAGCTTGGAGCCGAGCCAGCAGTACTTC	CASSLEPSQQYF
15	TRBV6-5	.	TRBJ2-2	TRBD1	TGTGCCAGCATGCAGGGGGCGCGAGGCACCGGGGAGCTGTTTTTT	CASMQGARGTGELFF
15	TRBV28	.	TRBJ1-4	TRBD1	TGTGCCAGCAGCATAGAACAGGGGCTCGGTGAAAAACTGTTTTTT	CASSIEQGLGEKLFF
15	TRBV5-1	.	TRBJ1-1	TRBD1	TGCGCCAGCAGCCTTGATGCCCGACAGGGGTCTGAAGCTTTCTTT	CASSLDARQGSEAFF
15	TRBV7-2	.	TRBJ2-5	.	TGTGCCAGCAGCTTTTCTTACGTAGGAGTAGAGACCCAGTACTTC	CASSFSYVGVETQYF
16	TRBV7-8	.	TRBJ2-7	.	TGTGCCAGCAGCTCCGGGACACTAGGCAGCTCCTACGAGCAGTACTTC	CASSSGTLGSSYEQYF
17	TRBV5-5	.	TRBJ2-5	TRBD2	TGTGCCAGCAGCTTGGATATCAGCGGGAGAATTGGAGAGACCCAGTACTTC	CASSLDISGRIGETQYF
13	TRBV7-3	.	TRBJ2-3	.	TGTGCCAGCAGTCAGAACAGGGAGCATACGCAGTATTTT	CASSQNREHTQYF
15	TRBV19	.	TRBJ2-1	.	TGTGCCAGTACAAAAGCCGTAGCCCTGGCCAATGAGCAGTTCTTC	CASTKAVALANEQFF
16	TRBV19	.	TRBJ2-2	.	TGTGCCAGTAGTATCAGTCTAGGTCTTGGCGCCGGGGAGCTGTTTTTT	CASSISLGLGAGELFF
16	TRBV24-1	once	TRBJ2-3	TRBD1	TGTGCCACCAGTGATTCCGGGACAGCCCTCCCAGATACGCAGTATTTT	CATSDSGTALPDTQYF
13	TRBV7-9	.	TRBJ1-2	.	TGTGCCAGCAGCCCCCGCCCAGGCCATGGCTACACCTTC	CASSPRPGHGYTF
15	TRBV28	.	TRBJ1-1	TRBD1	TGTGCCAGCAGTTCCTCGGACAGGCCGAACACTGAAGCTTTCTTT	CASSSSDRPNTEAFF
13	TRBV28	.	TRBJ1-1	.	TGTGCCAGCCTCCCCGGGGGGAACACTGAAGCTTTCTTT	CASLPGGNTEAFF
13	TRBV19	.	TRBJ2-1	TRBD2	TGTGCCAGTAGAAGACTAGCATCCAATGAGCAGTTCTTC	CASRRLASNEQFF
14	TRBV21-1	.	TRBJ2-3	.	TGTGCCAGCATTAAACGGGTTAGCACAGATACGCAGTATTTT	CASIKRVSTDTQYF
17	TRBV15	once	TRBJ2-7	TRBD2	TGTGCCACCAGCAGCCGCGGGAGGGCAGGGAGAAGCGACGAGCAGTACTTC	CATSSRGRAGRSDEQYF